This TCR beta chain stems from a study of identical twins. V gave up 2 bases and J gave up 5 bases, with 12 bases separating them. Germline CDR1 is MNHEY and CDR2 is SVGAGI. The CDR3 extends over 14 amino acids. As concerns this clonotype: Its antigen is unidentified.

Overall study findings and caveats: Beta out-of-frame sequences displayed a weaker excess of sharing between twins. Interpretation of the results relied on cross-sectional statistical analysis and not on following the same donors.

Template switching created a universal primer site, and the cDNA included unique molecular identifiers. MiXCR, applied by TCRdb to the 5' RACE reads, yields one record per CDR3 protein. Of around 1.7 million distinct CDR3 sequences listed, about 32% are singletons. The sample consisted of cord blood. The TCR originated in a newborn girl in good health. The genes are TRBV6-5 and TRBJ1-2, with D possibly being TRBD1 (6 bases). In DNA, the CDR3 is TGTGCCAGCAGTTACGGAGGGGGGGCGTATGGCTACACCTTC. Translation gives CASSYGGGAYGYTF.